This T cell receptor (beta chain) appears in the sequencing data of a study of identical twins. Study-wide findings and caveats: The conclusions drew on cross-sectional statistical analysis instead of tracking the same donors.

Each CDR3 protein gets one entry after TCRdb re-called the 5' RACE reads with MiXCR. The table lists about 530,000 distinct CDR3 sequences, more than 20% of them singletons. The CDR3 spans 16 residues. The V gene's germline CDR1 is SSHAT and CDR2 FNYEAQ (reference sequence). The V gene lost 5 bases and the J gene lost 5 bases, with 18 bases spanning the gap. With respect to this clonotype: Its antigen remains unknown.

This sample was also put to use in a study of yellow fever vaccine responses in identical twins.

The rearrangement joins TRBV7-7 to TRBJ2-2, with D tentatively TRBD1 (6 bases). Sequences were obtained from CD4+ T cells sorted from blood. The source is a woman aged 18-29 years in good health. The CDR3 DNA reads as TGTGCCAGCAGCAAATATGGAAGGGGACAAACCGGGGAGCTGTTTTTT. It codes for CASSKYGRGQTGELFF.